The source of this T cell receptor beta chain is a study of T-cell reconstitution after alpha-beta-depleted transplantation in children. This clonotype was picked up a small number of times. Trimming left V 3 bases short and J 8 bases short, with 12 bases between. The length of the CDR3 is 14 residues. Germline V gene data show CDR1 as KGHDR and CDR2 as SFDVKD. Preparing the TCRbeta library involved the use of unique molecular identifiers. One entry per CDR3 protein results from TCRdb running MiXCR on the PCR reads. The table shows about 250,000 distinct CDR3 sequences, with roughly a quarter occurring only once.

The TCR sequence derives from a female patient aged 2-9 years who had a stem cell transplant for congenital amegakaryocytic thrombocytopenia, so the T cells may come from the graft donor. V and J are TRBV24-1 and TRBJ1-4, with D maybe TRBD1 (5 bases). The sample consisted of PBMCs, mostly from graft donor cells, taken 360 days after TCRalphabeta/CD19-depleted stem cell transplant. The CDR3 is CATSDGQGWEKLFF. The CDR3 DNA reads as TGTGCCACCAGTGATGGTCAGGGTTGGGAAAAACTGTTTTTT.